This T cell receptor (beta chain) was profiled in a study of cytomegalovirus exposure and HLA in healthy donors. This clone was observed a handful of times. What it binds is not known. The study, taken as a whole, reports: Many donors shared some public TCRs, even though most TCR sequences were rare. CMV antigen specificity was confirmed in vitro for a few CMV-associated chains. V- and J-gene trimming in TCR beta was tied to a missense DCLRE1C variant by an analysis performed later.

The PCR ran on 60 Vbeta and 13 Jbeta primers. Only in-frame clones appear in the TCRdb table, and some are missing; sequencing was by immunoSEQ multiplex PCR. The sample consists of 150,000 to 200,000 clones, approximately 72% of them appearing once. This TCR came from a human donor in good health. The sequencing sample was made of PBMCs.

CDR3 coding DNA: TGTGCCAGCAGCGTAGGTAGCGGGGGACCAGATACGCAGTATTTT. Translation: CASSVGSGGPDTQYF. The rearrangement links TRBV9 to TRBJ2-3, with TRBD2 matching 9 bases. With V trimmed by 0 bases and J by 4 bases, 3 bases remained unmatched. CDR3 length: 15 residues. CDR1 SGDLS and CDR2 YYNGEE come from the germline V gene. The complete variable domain, with remaining parts taken from reference TRBV9 and TRBJ2-3, reads DSGVTQTPKHLITATGQRVTLRCSPRSGDLSVYWYQQSLDQGLQFLIQYYNGEERAKGNILERFSAQQFPDLHSELNLSSLELGDSALYFCASSVGSGGPDTQYFGPGTRLTVL.